These 19 T cell receptor beta chains were all obtained from the same sample, sequenced in a study of T cells in Graves' hyperthyroidism and ophthalmopathy. TCR beta CDR3 region amplification was performed from RNA transcripts. Researchers ran a first-round RT-PCR on the TCR CDR3 using the HTBI primer set. MiXCR was run by TCRdb on the multiplex PCR reads, yielding one entry per CDR3 protein. The sample yields around 570,000 distinct CDR3 sequences, roughly 21% seen once. Sequencing was carried out using blood. Receptors originate from a middle-aged man with Graves' ophthalmopathy.

The chain combines TRBV9 with TRBJ2-5; 7 positions match TRBD2. V gave up 3 bases and J gave up 1 base; unmatched junction bases: 6. Germline-derived CDR1 and CDR2 are SGDLS and YYNGEE. CDR3 length: 15 residues. DNA for the CDR3: TGTGCCAGCAGCGCACCGGGGACTACCCAAGAGACCCAGTACTTC. Amino acid sequence: CASSAPGTTQETQYF.

This rearrangement joins TRBV11-2 to TRBJ2-1, with TRBD2 identical over 14 bases. The CDR3 is 16 amino acids. V shed 6 bases, J shed 8 bases, and the junction held 9 bases outside the gene matches. From germline, CDR1 is SGHAT and CDR2 FQNNGV. As DNA, the CDR3 is TGTGCCAGCAGGTGTGGGACTAGCGGGAGAGGGCATGAGCAGTTCTTC. Translating gives CASRCGTSGRGHEQFF.

This clonotype has just a few counts. The chain is built from TRBV7-9 and TRBJ2-7, with 9 bases aligning to TRBD1. This CDR3 contains 14 residues. Germline values: CDR1 SEHNR, CDR2 FQNEAQ (reference sequence). V lost 4 bases and J lost 7; bases outside the gene matches: 8. For the CDR3, the DNA is TGTGCCAGCAGCTCTCGGACAGGGGTCGGGGAGCAGTACTTC. It encodes CASSSRTGVGEQYF.

V and J are TRBV5-1 and TRBJ2-5; D gene ambiguous. Between the trimmed V and J ends, which lost 5 bases and 1 base, there was a span of 12 bases. Germline V gene data show CDR1 as SGHRS and CDR2 as YFSETQ. The CDR3 contains 14 residues. CDR3 region: CASRKTSTQETQYF. The DNA of the CDR3 is TGCGCCAGCAGGAAGACCTCAACCCAAGAGACCCAGTACTTC. Complete variable domain (other parts from reference TRBV5-1 and TRBJ2-5): KAGVTQTPRYLIKTRGQQVTLSCSPISGHRSVSWYQQTPGQGLQFLFEYFSETQRNKGNFPGRFSGRQFSNSRSEMNVSTLELGDSALYLCASRKTSTQETQYFGPGTRLLVL.

This clonotype was detected only a few times. The J gene is TRBJ1-4, the V gene TRBV29-1; D gene unclear. Germline V lookup: CDR1 SQVTM, CDR2 ANQGSEA. The ends were cut back, 4 bases at V and 4 bases at J, with 4 bases in the middle. There are 11 residues in the CDR3. The CDR3 bases are TGCAGCGTTGTCATTAATGAAAAACTGTTTTTT. Residues: CSVVINEKLFF.

This clonotype was counted at least ten times. The chain has TRBV7-9 and TRBJ2-7; D not resolved. Germline V gene data show CDR1 as SEHNR and CDR2 as FQNEAQ (reference sequence). The CDR3 covers 11 residues. V lost 5 bases, J lost 6 bases, and 8 bases lay in between. CDR3 nucleotide sequence: TGTGCCAGCAGCCCCTTAGGCGAGCAGTACTTC. Its protein is CASSPLGEQYF. Full variable domain (outside the CDR3, taken from reference TRBV7-9 and TRBJ2-7): DTGVSQNPRHKITKRGQNVTFRCDPISEHNRLYWYRQTLGQGPEFLTYFQNEAQLEKSRLLSDRFSAERPKGSFSTLEIQRTEQGDSAMYLCASSPLGEQYFGPGTRLTVT.

This clonotype was counted a few times. CDR3 nucleotides: TGTGCCAGCAGGGGGGACTTTAGCACAGATACGCAGTATTTT. Its translation is CASRGDFSTDTQYF. The rearrangement uses TRBV12-3 or TRBV12-4 and TRBJ2-3; D is possibly TRBD2 (6 bases). The CDR3 contains 14 residues. The V end lost 6 bases, the J end lost 0 bases, and 10 bases lay between the germline ends.

The chain carries TRBV5-1 and TRBJ2-3; 11 bases are a match to TRBD2. The CDR3 runs 17 residues. The germline V gene has CDR1 SGHRS and CDR2 YFSETQ. The ends lost 4 bases at V and 4 bases at J; junction bases unmatched: 11. In DNA form, the CDR3 reads TGCGCCAGCAGCCCCGAGGCACTAGCGGGGGCAGCAGATACGCAGTATTTT. Translated, it gives CASSPEALAGAADTQYF. Variable domain in full (rest from reference TRBV5-1 and TRBJ2-3): KAGVTQTPRYLIKTRGQQVTLSCSPISGHRSVSWYQQTPGQGLQFLFEYFSETQRNKGNFPGRFSGRQFSNSRSEMNVSTLELGDSALYLCASSPEALAGAADTQYFGPGTRLTVL.

This clonotype was detected a few times. The DNA of the CDR3 is TGTGCCAGCACTTCACTAGCGGTCTCCTACAATGAGCAGTTCTTC. Encoded protein: CASTSLAVSYNEQFF. The V gene is TRBV27, the J gene TRBJ2-1, with 8 positions matching TRBD2. This CDR3 has 15 residues. V shed 7 bases, J shed 0 bases, and the junction held 5 bases outside the gene matches. Germline V gene lookup returns CDR1 MNHEY and CDR2 SMNVEV (reference sequence).

The rearrangement links TRBV6-1 to TRBJ2-3; the match to TRBD2 covers 10 bases. Germline CDR1 and CDR2: MNHNS and SASEGT. The V segment lost 6 bases and the J segment 5 bases; nucleotides outside the gene matches: 8. The CDR3 runs 15 residues. The DNA for the CDR3 is TGTGCCAGCAGGTCCCAGCGGGGGGGCTTAGATACGCAGTATTTT. Translation gives CASRSQRGGLDTQYF.

The chain recombines TRBV7-8 with TRBJ1-4, with D possibly matching TRBD1 (5 bases). V was pared by 5 bases and J by 7 bases, with 17 bases between. The CDR3 length is 15 residues. The germline gives CDR1 SGHVS, CDR2 FQNEAQ. The CDR3 loop is CASSAKWFGGEKLFF. In DNA form, the CDR3 reads TGTGCCAGCAGCGCAAAATGGTTTGGGGGTGAAAAACTGTTTTTT.

This clonotype was counted many times. The chain recombines TRBV18 with TRBJ2-2; the D gene is possibly TRBD1 (6 bases). Germline lookup yields CDR1 KGHSH and CDR2 LQKENI. With 4 bases removed from V and 1 base from J, the gap between germline ends came to 7 bases. The CDR3 runs 14 residues. This CDR3 reads CASSLDRNTGELFF. CDR3 nucleotide sequence: TGTGCCAGCTCACTGGACAGGAACACCGGGGAGCTGTTTTTT.

This chain uses TRBV19 with TRBJ2-2; 7 positions agree with TRBD1. V shed 5 bases and J 2 bases; nucleotides not matched to a gene: 8. This CDR3 region has 16 residues. Germline CDR1 is LNHDA and CDR2 is SQIVND (reference sequence). The CDR3 reads CASSVAGGSNTGELFF. The CDR3 nucleotides read TGTGCCAGTAGTGTCGCAGGGGGAAGCAACACCGGGGAGCTGTTTTTT.

This clonotype was detected only a few times. This sequence joins TRBV6-1 and TRBJ1-1; no definite D call. Germline loops: CDR1 MNHNS, CDR2 SASEGT. The V and J ends lost 7 bases and 0 bases respectively, with 6 bases between them. CDR3 size: 12 residues. The CDR3 loop is CASTDMNTEAFF. CDR3 DNA: TGTGCCAGCACAGACATGAACACTGAAGCTTTCTTT.

This clonotype was observed at least ten times. The chain has TRBV27 and TRBJ2-3; 8 bases map to TRBD2. Germline CDR1 and CDR2: MNHEY and SMNVEV (reference sequence). The trim removed 5 bases at V and 0 bases at J, leaving 7 bases unmatched. The CDR3 is 16 amino acids. The CDR3 coding sequence is TGTGCCAGCAGTACCCGTACTAGCGGAAGCACAGATACGCAGTATTTT. As protein: CASSTRTSGSTDTQYF.

This clonotype has only a few counts. The chain uses TRBV20-1 and TRBJ2-5, with TRBD1 matching over 8 bases. In germline, CDR1 is DFQATT, CDR2 SNEGSKA (reference sequence). V trimming: 6 bases; J trimming: 5 bases; junction bases outside the gene matches: 11. This CDR3 is 14 amino acids long. This CDR3 is CSAAPQGAGETQYF. DNA for the CDR3: TGCAGTGCCGCCCCCCAGGGGGCTGGGGAGACCCAGTACTTC.

The sample holds a few counts of this clonotype. This chain links TRBV6-1 with TRBJ1-6; D unclear. Between the trimmed V and J ends, which lost 8 bases and 7 bases, there was a span of 15 bases. Germline CDR1 MNHNS, CDR2 SASEGT. CDR3 size: 14 residues. The CDR3 reads CASRPPVYNSPLHF. The CDR3, as DNA: TGTGCCAGCCGTCCCCCGGTCTACAATTCACCCCTCCACTTT.

As for this clonotype: This may be a read error: a much more frequent sequence differs by one nucleotide. The chain links TRBV27 to TRBJ1-1; D gene ambiguous. The CDR3 loop spans 13 amino acids. The germline gives CDR1 MNHEY, CDR2 SMNVEV (reference sequence). DNA for the CDR3: TGTGTCAGCAGACCCCCCAAGAACACTGAAGCTTTCTTT. This gives the protein CVSRPPKNTEAFF.

This clonotype occurred a few times. The chain employs TRBV7-3 and TRBJ2-1, with TRBD1 matching 11 bases. The CDR3 extends over 12 amino acids. CDR1 SGHTA and CDR2 FQGTGA come from the germline V gene. Trimming at V came to 8 bases and at J to 8 bases, leaving 2 bases not matched to a gene. The CDR3 coding sequence is TGTGCCAGCTCGGGACAGGGGGATGAGCAGTTCTTC. It is translated as CASSGQGDEQFF.